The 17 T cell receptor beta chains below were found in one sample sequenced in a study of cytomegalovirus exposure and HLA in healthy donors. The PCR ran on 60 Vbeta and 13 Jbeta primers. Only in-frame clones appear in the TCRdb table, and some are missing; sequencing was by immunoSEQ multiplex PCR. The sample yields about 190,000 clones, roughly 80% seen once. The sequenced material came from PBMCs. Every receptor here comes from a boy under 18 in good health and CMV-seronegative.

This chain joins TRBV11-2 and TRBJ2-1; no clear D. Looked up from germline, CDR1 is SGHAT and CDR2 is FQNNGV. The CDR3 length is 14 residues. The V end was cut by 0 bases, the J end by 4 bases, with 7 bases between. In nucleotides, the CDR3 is TGTGCCAGCAGCTTAGACGCGGATTACAATGAGCAGTTCTTC. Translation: CASSLDADYNEQFF.

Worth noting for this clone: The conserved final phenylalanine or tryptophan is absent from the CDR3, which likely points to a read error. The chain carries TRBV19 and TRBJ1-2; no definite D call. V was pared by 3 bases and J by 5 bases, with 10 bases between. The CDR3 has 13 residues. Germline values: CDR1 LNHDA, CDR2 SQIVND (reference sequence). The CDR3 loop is CASSMGRRYGYTL. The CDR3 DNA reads TGTGCCAGTAGTATGGGCCGGAGGTATGGCTACACCCTC.

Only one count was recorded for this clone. DNA of the CDR3: TGTGCCTGGGGCCTCAGGGCAACTAATGAAAAACTGTTTTTT. Protein product: CAWGLRATNEKLFF. The genes are TRBV30 and TRBJ1-4, with D possibly being TRBD1 (5 bases). The CDR3 has 14 residues. CDR1 and CDR2 from the germline V gene are GTSNPN and SVGIG (reference sequence). The V gene lost 5 bases and the J gene lost 0 bases, with 10 bases spanning the gap.

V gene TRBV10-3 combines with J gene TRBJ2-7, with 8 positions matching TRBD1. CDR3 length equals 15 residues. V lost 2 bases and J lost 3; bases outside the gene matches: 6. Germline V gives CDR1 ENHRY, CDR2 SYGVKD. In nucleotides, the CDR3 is TGTGCCATCAGTGAGGGACAGGGAAAGATCTACGAGCAGTACTTC. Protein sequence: CAISEGQGKIYEQYF.

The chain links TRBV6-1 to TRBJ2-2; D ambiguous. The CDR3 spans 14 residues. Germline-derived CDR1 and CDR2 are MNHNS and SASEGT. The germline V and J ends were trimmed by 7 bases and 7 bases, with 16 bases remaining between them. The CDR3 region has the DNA TGTGCCAGCAACCTCCAGTCTGGTATCGGGGAGCTGTTTTTT. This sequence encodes CASNLQSGIGELFF.

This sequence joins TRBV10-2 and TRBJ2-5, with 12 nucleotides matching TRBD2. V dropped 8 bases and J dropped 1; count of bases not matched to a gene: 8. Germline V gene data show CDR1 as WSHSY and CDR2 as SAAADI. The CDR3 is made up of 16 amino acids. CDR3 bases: TGCGCCAGCTCTCCCTCACTAGCGGGGGGCCAAGAGACCCAGTACTTC. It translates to CASSPSLAGGQETQYF.

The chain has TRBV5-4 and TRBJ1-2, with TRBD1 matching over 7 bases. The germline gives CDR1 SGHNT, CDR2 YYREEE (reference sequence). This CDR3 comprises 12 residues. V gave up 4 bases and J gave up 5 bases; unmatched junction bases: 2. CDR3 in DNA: TGTGCCAGCAGCGCGACAGGGTATGGCTACACCTTC. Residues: CASSATGYGYTF.

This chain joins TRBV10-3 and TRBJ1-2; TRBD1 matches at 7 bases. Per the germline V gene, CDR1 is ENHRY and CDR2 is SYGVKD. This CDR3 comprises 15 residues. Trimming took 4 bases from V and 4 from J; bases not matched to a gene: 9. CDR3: CAISAIPGQLYGYTF. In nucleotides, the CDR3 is TGTGCCATCAGTGCCATACCGGGACAGCTCTATGGCTACACCTTC.

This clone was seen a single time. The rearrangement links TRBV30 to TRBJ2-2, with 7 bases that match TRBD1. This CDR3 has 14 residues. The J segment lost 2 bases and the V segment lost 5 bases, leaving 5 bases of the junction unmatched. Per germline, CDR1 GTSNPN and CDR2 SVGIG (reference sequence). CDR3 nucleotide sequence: TGTGCCTGGGGCCGGGACAGAAACACCGGGGAGCTGTTTTTT. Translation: CAWGRDRNTGELFF. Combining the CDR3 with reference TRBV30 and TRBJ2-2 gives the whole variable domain SQTIHQWPATLVQPVGSPLSLECTVEGTSNPNLYWYRQAAGRGLQLLFYSVGIGQISSEVPQNLSASRPQDRQFILSSKKLLLSDSGFYLCAWGRDRNTGELFFGEGSRLTVL.

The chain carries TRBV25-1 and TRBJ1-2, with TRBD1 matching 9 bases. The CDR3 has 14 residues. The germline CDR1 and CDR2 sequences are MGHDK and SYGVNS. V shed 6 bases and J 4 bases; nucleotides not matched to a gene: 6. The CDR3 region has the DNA TGTGCCAGCAGCTCAACAGGGGGCGGCTATGGCTACACCTTC. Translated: CASSSTGGGYGYTF.

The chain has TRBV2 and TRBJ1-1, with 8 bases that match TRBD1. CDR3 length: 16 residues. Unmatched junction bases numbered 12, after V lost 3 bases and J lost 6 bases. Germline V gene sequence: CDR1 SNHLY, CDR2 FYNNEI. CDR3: CASSEGTGQGGAEAFF. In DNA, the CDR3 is TGTGCCAGCAGTGAGGGCACTGGACAGGGAGGAGCTGAAGCTTTCTTT. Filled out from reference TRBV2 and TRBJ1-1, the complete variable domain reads EPEVTQTPSHQVTQMGQEVILRCVPISNHLYFYWYRQILGQKVEFLVSFYNNEISEKSEIFDDQFSVERPDGSNFTLKIRSTKLEDSAMYFCASSEGTGQGGAEAFFGQGTRLTVV.

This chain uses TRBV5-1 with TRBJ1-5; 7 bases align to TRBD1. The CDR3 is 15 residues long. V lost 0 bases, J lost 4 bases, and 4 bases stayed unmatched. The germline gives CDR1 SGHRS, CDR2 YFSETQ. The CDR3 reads CASSLGAGGNQPQHF. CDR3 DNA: TGCGCCAGCAGCTTGGGAGCAGGGGGAAATCAGCCCCAGCATTTT.

Written as DNA, the CDR3 is TGTGCCAGCAGGGTAACTAGCGGGAGCTACGAGCAGTACTTC. Its protein product is CASRVTSGSYEQYF. The rearrangement links TRBV6-6 to TRBJ2-7; 11 bases map to TRBD2. The CDR3 length is 14 residues. Trimming removed 6 bases from V and 3 bases from J; junction bases left unmatched: 4. CDR1 is MNHNY, CDR2 SVGAGI, per germline (reference sequence).

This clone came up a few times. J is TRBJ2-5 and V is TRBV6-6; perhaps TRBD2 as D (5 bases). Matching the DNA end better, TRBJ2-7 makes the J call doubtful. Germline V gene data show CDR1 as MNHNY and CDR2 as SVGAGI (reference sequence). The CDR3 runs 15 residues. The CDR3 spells CASSSSNFGIYEQYF. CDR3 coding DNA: TGTGCCAGCAGTTCTAGCAATTTCGGGATCTACGAGCAGTACTTC.

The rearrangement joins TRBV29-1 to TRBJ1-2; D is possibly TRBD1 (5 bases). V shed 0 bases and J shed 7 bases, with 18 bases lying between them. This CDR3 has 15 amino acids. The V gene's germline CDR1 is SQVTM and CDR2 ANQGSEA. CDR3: CSVEEKGRVDSGYTF. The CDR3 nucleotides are TGCAGCGTTGAAGAAAAGGGCAGGGTGGATTCTGGCTACACCTTC.

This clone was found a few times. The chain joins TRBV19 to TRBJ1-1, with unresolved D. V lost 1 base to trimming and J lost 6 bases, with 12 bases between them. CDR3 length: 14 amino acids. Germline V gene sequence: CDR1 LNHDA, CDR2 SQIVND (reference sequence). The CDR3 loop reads CASSIGAQSAEAFF. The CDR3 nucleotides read TGTGCCAGTAGTATAGGTGCGCAAAGTGCTGAAGCTTTCTTT.

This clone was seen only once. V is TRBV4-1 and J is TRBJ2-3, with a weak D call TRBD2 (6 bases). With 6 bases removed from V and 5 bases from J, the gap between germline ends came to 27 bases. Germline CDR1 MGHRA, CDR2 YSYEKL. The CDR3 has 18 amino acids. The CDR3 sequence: CASRIEMFGGARVDTQYF. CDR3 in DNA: TGCGCCAGCAGAATTGAGATGTTCGGCGGGGCTCGGGTAGATACGCAGTATTTT.